Listed below are T cell receptor beta chains from one sample, sequenced in a study of blood T cell repertoires in COVID-19. Profiled with immunoSEQ multiplex PCR; TCRdb holds only in-frame clones, not every one. The table records nearly 110,000 clones, approximately 88% of them present only once. The material sequenced was peripheral blood. The receptors come from a man aged 50 to 59 with active or convalescent COVID-19. CDR3s include the opening cysteine and the closing phenylalanine or tryptophan. D genes are given only for firm matches. The size field is filled for only some rows; it gives once, few, many or a size class.

DNA | CDR3 | V | size | D | J | length
TGTGCCAGCAGATATAGCGGGCGCCAAGAGACCCAGTACTTC | CASRYSGRQETQYF | TRBV28 | . | TRBD2 | TRBJ2-5 | 14
TGTGCCAGCTCACCGTTCAGGGAGGACAATGAGCAGTTCTTC | CASSPFREDNEQFF | TRBV18 | . | . | TRBJ2-1 | 14
TGTGCCAGCACATTGGACAGGGAAATCTCCTACGAGCAGTACTTC | CASTLDREISYEQYF | TRBV28 | . | TRBD1 | TRBJ2-7 | 15
TGTGCCAGCAGCCGGGAGGCGACTAACTATGGCTACACCTTC | CASSREATNYGYTF | TRBV3-1/TRBV3-2 | . | . | TRBJ1-2 | 14
TGCGCCAGCAGCCTGACCAGGGAACCCTCCTACGAGCAGTACTTC | CASSLTREPSYEQYF | TRBV4-3 | . | . | TRBJ2-7 | 15
TGTGCCAGCAGCCTTAGCGGGAGCTCCTACAATGAGCAGTTCTTC | CASSLSGSSYNEQFF | TRBV7-8 | . | TRBD2 | TRBJ2-1 | 15
TGTGCCAGCTCACCCCTCACTACAGGAAGGGGTAGAGATACGCAGTATTTT | CASSPLTTGRGRDTQYF | TRBV18 | . | . | TRBJ2-3 | 17
TGTGCCAGCGGGGCGGGAGCGGCAGATACGCAGTATTTT | CASGAGAADTQYF | TRBV3-1/TRBV3-2 | . | TRBD2 | TRBJ2-3 | 13
TGTGCCAGCTCACCACAGGGCGGACAGGAGTCTGGAAACACCATATATTTT | CASSPQGGQESGNTIYF | TRBV18 | once | TRBD1 | TRBJ1-3 | 17
TGTGCCAGCAGATCATTAGGCCCCGGAGTAACTGAAGCTTTCTTT | CASRSLGPGVTEAFF | TRBV11-2 | . | . | TRBJ1-1 | 15
TGTGCCAGCAGCTTAAAAGGCGGGAGCCCCCCCCTCACAGATACGCAGTATTTT | CASSLKGGSPPLTDTQYF | TRBV7-6 | once | TRBD2 | TRBJ2-3 | 18
TGTGCCTGGACCGGTTTAGCGGGAGCGGAATCCGAGCAGTACTTC | CAWTGLAGAESEQYF | TRBV30 | . | TRBD2 | TRBJ2-7 | 15
TGTGCCAGCAGCTCGTCAGGGGAGAGGCCTGGAAACACCATATATTTT | CASSSSGERPGNTIYF | TRBV13 | . | . | TRBJ1-3 | 16
TGCGCCAGCAGCCCGGACAGGGATTACGAGCAGTACTTC | CASSPDRDYEQYF | TRBV4-1 | . | TRBD1 | TRBJ2-7 | 13
TGCGCCAGCAGCCCTAGCCCGGTGTCCTACGAGCAGTACTTC | CASSPSPVSYEQYF | TRBV5-1 | . | . | TRBJ2-7 | 14
TGCAGCGTTGATTCCGGGTTCCGAGGGAGTCTCCTTCAGTATTTT | CSVDSGFRGSLLQYF | TRBV29-1 | . | . | TRBJ2-3 | 15
TGCGCCAGCAGCCAACAAGTCGGGATCTGGAATGAAAAACTGTTTTTT | CASSQQVGIWNEKLFF | TRBV4-1 | . | . | TRBJ1-4 | 16
TGTGCCAGCAGCCTACAGGGCCGAGGGCTTGAAGCTTTCTTT | CASSLQGRGLEAFF | TRBV7-9 | . | . | TRBJ1-1 | 14
TGTGCCAGCACCCGGGACTCCAAGGGGAACACTGAAGCTTTCTTT | CASTRDSKGNTEAFF | TRBV6-5 | . | . | TRBJ1-1 | 15
TGCGCCAGCAGCCAAGATCACCAGGGGCGGGATACGCAGTATTTT | CASSQDHQGRDTQYF | TRBV4-3 | . | . | TRBJ2-3 | 15
TGTGCCAGCAGTTACAGGGGGACAGGGCAAGAGACCCAGTACTTC | CASSYRGTGQETQYF | TRBV6-5 | . | TRBD1 | TRBJ2-5 | 15
TGTGCCAGCAGCCTCCTAGCGGGAGGGCCGGTCGGGGAGCTGTTTTTT | CASSLLAGGPVGELFF | TRBV5-5 | . | TRBD2 | TRBJ2-2 | 16
TGTGCCAGCAGCCGGACTGGGTCTTTAGAGACCCAGTACTTC | CASSRTGSLETQYF | TRBV6-5 | . | . | TRBJ2-5 | 14
TGCAGTGCTAGTATCGGGTTTATGGGAGATCAGCCCCAGCATTTT | CSASIGFMGDQPQHF | TRBV20-1 | . | . | TRBJ1-5 | 15
TGTGCCAGCAGTGTCGGACAGGAGTACGAGCAGTACTTC | CASSVGQEYEQYF | TRBV5-4 | once | TRBD1 | TRBJ2-7 | 13
TGTGCCAGCAGCGTAGACGGGAGGCCCACAGATACGCAGTATTTT | CASSVDGRPTDTQYF | TRBV9 | . | TRBD2 | TRBJ2-3 | 15
TGTGCCAGCTCAGTTACGGCTGAAGCTTTCTTT | CASSVTAEAFF | TRBV18 | . | . | TRBJ1-1 | 11
TGTGCCAGCAGTGTCACTCGGGGGGATTACAATGAGCAGTTCTTC | CASSVTRGDYNEQFF | TRBV11-2 | . | TRBD2 | TRBJ2-1 | 15
TGTGCCAGCAGTTTAGAACAGGGAAACACCATATATTTT | CASSLEQGNTIYF | TRBV12-3/TRBV12-4 | . | . | TRBJ1-3 | 13
TGTGCCGCACGCGGACAGGGCCCCTACGAGCAGTACTTC | CAARGQGPYEQYF | TRBV27 | . | TRBD1 | TRBJ2-7 | 13
TGTGCCAGCCGGGACAGGGGGCGCGGAAACACCATATATTTT | CASRDRGRGNTIYF | TRBV6-5 | . | TRBD1 | TRBJ1-3 | 14
TGTGCCAGCAGACAGGGCAGGACCCCCGCCCCCACAGATACGCAGTATTTT | CASRQGRTPAPTDTQYF | TRBV5-4 | . | . | TRBJ2-3 | 17
TGTGCCAGTAGTATAATGACAGGGTCCGAGCAGTACTTC | CASSIMTGSEQYF | TRBV19 | . | TRBD1 | TRBJ2-7 | 13
TGTGCCAGCAGGCCCCGGGATTATAATTCACCCCTCCACTTT | CASRPRDYNSPLHF | TRBV2 | . | . | TRBJ1-6 | 14
TGTGCCAGCAGCTTATACCATAGCGGCGGTGAAAACATTCAGTACTTC | CASSLYHSGGENIQYF | TRBV5-5 | . | . | TRBJ2-4 | 16
TGTGCCAGCAGCTTAGTCGGACAGGGTGGAAACACCATATATTTT | CASSLVGQGGNTIYF | TRBV7-2 | once | TRBD1 | TRBJ1-3 | 15
TGCGCCAGACAACACACCCAGACGGGACAGGGGTGCAATGAGCAGTTCTTC | CARQHTQTGQGCNEQFF | TRBV10-1 | . | TRBD1 | TRBJ2-1 | 17
TGTGCCATCAGTGAGGGGACTAGCGGGAGGATGAACACCGGGGAGCTGTTTTTT | CAISEGTSGRMNTGELFF | TRBV10-3 | . | TRBD2 | TRBJ2-2 | 18
TGCAGCGTGAGGCGTGGGACTAGCGGGACAGATACGCAGTATTTT | CSVRRGTSGTDTQYF | TRBV29-1 | . | TRBD2 | TRBJ2-3 | 15
TGTGCCAGCAGCCTCGACAGTCTCTACGAGCAGTACTTC | CASSLDSLYEQYF | TRBV2 | few | . | TRBJ2-7 | 13
TGTGCCAGCGCCTGGGGGGGGACCCACACAGATACGCAGTATTTT | CASAWGGTHTDTQYF | TRBV27 | . | TRBD2 | TRBJ2-3 | 15
TGTGCCAGTAGTTGGGCAGGGTTTGACGAAGATACGCAGTATTTT | CASSWAGFDEDTQYF | TRBV19 | . | . | TRBJ2-3 | 15
TGTGCCAGCAGCTTAGGTAGCGGGTTCTCCTACGAGCAGTACTTC | CASSLGSGFSYEQYF | TRBV11-2 | . | TRBD2 | TRBJ2-7 | 15
TGTGCCAGCAGCGGGACTTCGGGGGTTAACTATGGCTACACCTTC | CASSGTSGVNYGYTF | TRBV13 | few | . | TRBJ1-2 | 15
TGTGCCAGCAGTTTTAACGCAGGATCTGGAAACACCATATATTTT | CASSFNAGSGNTIYF | TRBV28 | . | . | TRBJ1-3 | 15
TGTGCCAGTAGTATGCAGGCTTCGAACACTGAAGCTTTCTTT | CASSMQASNTEAFF | TRBV19 | . | . | TRBJ1-1 | 14
TGTGCCAGCAGCGAGAGGACAGGATCTAATTCACCCCTCCACTTT | CASSERTGSNSPLHF | TRBV9 | . | TRBD1 | TRBJ1-6 | 15
TGTGCCAGTAGTGATTTAGCGGGCAGCACAGATACGCAGTATTTT | CASSDLAGSTDTQYF | TRBV19 | . | TRBD2 | TRBJ2-3 | 15
TGTGCCAGCAGCCAAGTACAGGATAACGAGCAGTACTTC | CASSQVQDNEQYF | TRBV4-2 | . | . | TRBJ2-7 | 13
TGTGCCAGCAGTCTTGGACAGGGGGGTGCCTATGGCTACACCTTC | CASSLGQGGAYGYTF | TRBV6-6 | . | TRBD1 | TRBJ1-2 | 15